These 8 T cell receptor beta chains originate from one sample sequenced in a study of T cells in Graves' hyperthyroidism and ophthalmopathy. Amplification of TCR beta CDR3 regions was performed using RNA transcripts as template. The HTBI primer set was used in a first-round RT-PCR of the TCR CDR3. A single record per CDR3 protein comes from TCRdb applying MiXCR to the multiplex PCR reads. Here the sample spans about 380,000 distinct CDR3 sequences, approximately 18% being singletons. Sample: blood. The source of these receptors is a man between 18 and 29 years old with Graves' ophthalmopathy.

This clonotype was seen many times. The chain couples TRBV5-1 to TRBJ2-3, with 9 bases aligning to TRBD1. Germline trimming cut 3 bases from V and 2 bases from J; bases unmatched to any gene: 7. Germline CDR1 and CDR2: SGHRS and YFSETQ. CDR3 length: 16 residues. CDR3 bases: TGCGCCAGCAGCTGGTCGGACAGGGGAGACACAGATACGCAGTATTTT. This translates into CASSWSDRGDTDTQYF. The complete variable domain, with remaining parts taken from reference TRBV5-1 and TRBJ2-3, reads KAGVTQTPRYLIKTRGQQVTLSCSPISGHRSVSWYQQTPGQGLQFLFEYFSETQRNKGNFPGRFSGRQFSNSRSEMNVSTLELGDSALYLCASSWSDRGDTDTQYFGPGTRLTVL.

The chain couples TRBV11-2 to TRBJ2-1, with 11 nucleotides matching TRBD2. CDR3 length: 17 amino acids. The germline V gene encodes CDR1 SGHAT and CDR2 FQNNGV. J lost 9 bases, V lost 5 bases, and 15 bases had no gene match. The CDR3 loop is CASSPHRSSGGRGEQFF. CDR3 DNA: TGTGCCAGCAGCCCTCATCGGTCTAGCGGGGGGCGGGGTGAGCAGTTCTTC.

This clonotype has ten or more counts. The rearrangement links TRBV6-1 to TRBJ2-1; no clear D gene. Trimming removed 0 bases at V and 2 bases at J, with 2 bases between. Germline lookup yields CDR1 MNHNS and CDR2 SASEGT. The CDR3 extends over 13 amino acids. Here the CDR3 reads CASSEAAYNEQFF. CDR3 nucleotide sequence: TGTGCCAGCAGTGAAGCGGCCTACAATGAGCAGTTCTTC.

J is TRBJ2-5 and V is TRBV27, with D unresolved. CDR3 size: 13 residues. The V end was cut by 5 bases, the J end by 0 bases, with 7 bases between. Germline V CDR1 and CDR2: MNHEY, SMNVEV (reference sequence). CDR3 protein: CASSIQYQETQYF. The CDR3 nucleotides are TGTGCCAGCAGTATACAGTACCAAGAGACCCAGTACTTC.

The sample holds many counts of this clonotype. The chain is built from TRBV20-1 and TRBJ2-3; 11 nucleotides align to TRBD2. From germline, CDR1 is DFQATT and CDR2 SNEGSKA (reference sequence). The CDR3 loop spans 20 amino acids. After removal of 0 bases from V and 1 base from J, the junction contained 15 bases not matched to a gene. The CDR3 bases are TGCAGTGCTAGAGAGGGGGAGGCTAGCGGGGGGCCTCCCCGCACAGATACGCAGTATTTT. Amino acid sequence: CSAREGEASGGPPRTDTQYF.

This chain joins TRBV4-2 and TRBJ1-2, with TRBD1 as a possible D gene (6 bases). Germline CDR1 is LGHNA and CDR2 is YNFKEQ. V was clipped by 0 bases and J by 3 bases, with 17 bases between them. CDR3 length: 17 residues. The CDR3 coding sequence is TGTGCCAGCAGCCAAGATTCGAGAGGAGGGGGGTACTATGGCTACACCTTC. Protein: CASSQDSRGGGYYGYTF.

The sample holds many counts of this clonotype. The chain couples TRBV28 to TRBJ2-7; D is perhaps TRBD1 (5 bases). Per the germline V gene, CDR1 is MDHEN and CDR2 is SYDVKM. The CDR3 length is 13 residues. The V end lost 2 bases, the J end lost 7 bases, and 12 bases lay between the germline ends. CDR3 protein: CASSLVQVGEQYF. The CDR3 DNA is TGTGCCAGCAGTTTAGTACAGGTGGGGGAGCAGTACTTC.

This clonotype showed up many times. This chain joins TRBV12-3 or TRBV12-4 and TRBJ1-5, with 8 bases identical to TRBD1. Trimming removed 5 bases from V and 10 bases from J; junction bases left unmatched: 13. The CDR3 covers 15 residues. The CDR3 DNA reads as TGTGCCAGCAGTCCCGCCGACAGGGGAAGGCAACCCCAGCATTTT. This translates into CASSPADRGRQPQHF.